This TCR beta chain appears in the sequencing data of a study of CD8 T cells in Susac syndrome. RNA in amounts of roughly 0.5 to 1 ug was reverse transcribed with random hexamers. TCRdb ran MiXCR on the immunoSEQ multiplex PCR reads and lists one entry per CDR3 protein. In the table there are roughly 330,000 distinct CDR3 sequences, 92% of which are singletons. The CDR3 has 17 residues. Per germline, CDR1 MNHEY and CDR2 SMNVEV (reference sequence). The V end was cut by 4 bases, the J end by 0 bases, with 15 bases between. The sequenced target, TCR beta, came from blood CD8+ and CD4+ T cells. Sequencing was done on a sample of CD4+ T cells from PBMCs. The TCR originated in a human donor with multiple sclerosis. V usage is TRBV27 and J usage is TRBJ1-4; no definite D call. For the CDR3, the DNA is TGTGCCAGCAGTTCCCGGTTCCAGCTTCCAACTAATGAAAAACTGTTTTTT. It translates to CASSSRFQLPTNEKLFF. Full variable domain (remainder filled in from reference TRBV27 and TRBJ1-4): EAQVTQNPRYLITVTGKKLTVTCSQNMNHEYMSWYRQDPGLGLRQIYYSMNVEVTDKGDVPEGYKVSRKEKRNFPLILESPSPNQTSLYFCASSSRFQLPTNEKLFFGSGTQLSVL.